The 4 T cell receptor beta chains below come from one sample, sequenced in a study of cytomegalovirus exposure and HLA in healthy donors. 60 Vbeta and 13 Jbeta primers were used in PCR. Only in-frame clones appear in the TCRdb table, and some are missing; sequencing was by immunoSEQ multiplex PCR. Here the sample spans approximately 180,000 clones, around 79% being singletons. Material: PBMCs. Receptor source: a woman aged 50 to 65 in good health and CMV-seronegative.

The chain joins TRBV25-1 to TRBJ1-2; 8 bases are shared with TRBD1. Germline V CDR1 and CDR2: MGHDK, SYGVNS. The V gene end was trimmed by 6 bases and the J gene end by 5 bases; junction bases not matched to a gene: 14. CDR3 length: 16 amino acids. CDR3 bases: TGTGCCAGCAGCCCCCTCGCCCAGGGACAGGATTATGGCTACACCTTC. It is translated as CASSPLAQGQDYGYTF.

The V call is TRBV5-1, the J call TRBJ1-2, with unresolved D. V was cut by 2 bases and J by 7 bases, with 12 bases left in between. This CDR3 region has 13 residues. Per the germline V gene, CDR1 is SGHRS and CDR2 is YFSETQ. CDR3 in DNA: TGCGCCAGCAGCTTTGGTTCCCAGGCTGGCTACACCTTC. Encoded protein: CASSFGSQAGYTF.

About this clone: Other DNA sequences in this specimen translate into the identical CDR3. This sequence joins TRBV9 and TRBJ1-1; D is unclear. Per germline, CDR1 SGDLS and CDR2 YYNGEE. Trimming took off 0 bases at V and 4 bases at J, with 7 bases between the two ends. This CDR3 has 13 residues. CDR3 in amino acids: CASSVGGRTEAFF. The CDR3 DNA reads as TGTGCCAGCAGCGTAGGAGGGCGCACTGAAGCTTTCTTT.

A few counts support this clone. The chain recombines TRBV7-2 with TRBJ1-2; TRBD1 agrees at 7 bases. V dropped 3 bases and J dropped 2; count of bases not matched to a gene: 6. CDR3 length: 15 amino acids. Looked up from germline, CDR1 is SGHTA and CDR2 is FQGNSA. The CDR3 is CASSFTGTENYGYTF. The CDR3 nucleotides read TGTGCCAGCAGCTTTACCGGGACAGAAAACTATGGCTACACCTTC.